The rows below give T cell receptor beta chains drawn from one sample of a study of beta chain features in type 1 diabetes. The table came from immunoSEQ multiplex PCR; TCRdb's copy has only in-frame clones and leaves some out. The sample lists 150,000 or so clones; around 10% were seen once. The sample taken for sequencing was central memory CD4+ T cells from blood. Receptors originate from a young man in good health. The CDR3 runs from the conserved cysteine through the conserved F or W. A D gene is named only where the DNA matches it firmly. Rows may omit the clone size; those that give it use once, few, many or a size class.

16	TRBV5-1	few	TRBJ2-3	-	TGCGCCAGCAGCGGAGGGACTGGATCGAGCACAGATACGCAGTATTTT	CASSGGTGSSTDTQYF
13	TRBV14	-	TRBJ1-1	-	TGTGCCAGCAGCCAAGACCTAGCTGGTGAAGCTTTCTTT	CASSQDLAGEAFF
14	TRBV5-4	few	TRBJ1-3	-	TGTGCCATGCACAGGCTAATCTCTGGAAACACCATATATTTT	CAMHRLISGNTIYF
14	TRBV7-2	-	TRBJ1-2	-	TGTGCCAGCGCGTCCTACGTGATTAACTATGGCTACACCTTC	CASASYVINYGYTF
16	TRBV10-3	many	TRBJ2-4	-	TGTGCCATCAGTGAGGCGATGGGTTATGCCAAAAACATTCAGTACTTC	CAISEAMGYAKNIQYF
15	TRBV5-1	-	TRBJ2-3	-	TGCGCCAGCAGCTCTCGGGTCGGCGCCACAGATACGCAGTATTTT	CASSSRVGATDTQYF
12	TRBV15	once	TRBJ2-5	-	TGTGCCACCAGCAGAGTAAGGGAGACCCAGTACTTC	CATSRVRETQYF
13	TRBV7-3	-	TRBJ2-1	-	TGTGCCAGCACCTTACCCCCCTACAATGAGCAGTTCTTC	CASTLPPYNEQFF
13	TRBV30	-	TRBJ1-5	-	TGTGCCTGGAGTGTCCTCCCCAATCAGCCCCAGCATTTT	CAWSVLPNQPQHF
13	TRBV7-3	-	TRBJ1-1	-	TGTGCCAGCAGCCAAGGGGAGATCGGGGAAGCTTTCTTT	CASSQGEIGEAFF
16	TRBV5-4	few	TRBJ2-7	TRBD2	TGTGCCAGCAGCACGCCCGGACTAGCGGGTGTCTACGAGCAGTACTTC	CASSTPGLAGVYEQYF
15	TRBV5-8	few	TRBJ2-1	-	TGTGCCAGCAGCTTAGGGGAAAGGGATGGCAATGAGCAGTTCTTC	CASSLGERDGNEQFF
16	TRBV4-2	few	TRBJ2-5	TRBD2	TGTGCCAGCAGCCCGAACCTACAGCGGGGGGGAGAGACCCAGTACTTC	CASSPNLQRGGETQYF
16	TRBV7-9	many	TRBJ2-6	TRBD1	TGTGCCAGCAGCTTCGGACAGGTCACTGGGGCCAACGTCCTGACTTTC	CASSFGQVTGANVLTF
15	TRBV4-2	few	TRBJ2-1	TRBD2	TGTGCCAGCAGCCAAGGACTAGCGGGAGACTATGAGCAGTTCTTC	CASSQGLAGDYEQFF
12	TRBV2	-	TRBJ2-2	-	TGTGCCAGCAGGGACGATTTTGGGGAGCTGTTTTTT	CASRDDFGELFF
15	TRBV28	-	TRBJ1-2	-	TGTGCCAGCAGTTTACCGCCGGGTCACAACTATGGCTACACCTTC	CASSLPPGHNYGYTF
14	TRBV27	few	TRBJ1-6	TRBD1	TGTGCCAGCAGCCGGGACAGGGGTTATTCACCCCTCCACTTT	CASSRDRGYSPLHF
14	TRBV29-1	-	TRBJ2-7	-	TGCAGCGCCAGTAGGGCTAGCGCGATGGGAGAGCAGTACTTC	CSASRASAMGEQYF
17	TRBV5-1	-	TRBJ1-2	-	TGCGCCAGCAGCTTGGGAGTTTCAGCCCAACGCGGCTATGGCTACACCTTC	CASSLGVSAQRGYGYTF
13	TRBV7-2	few	TRBJ2-5	-	TGTGCCAGCAGCTCTAGTGCGTGGGAGACCCAGTACTTC	CASSSSAWETQYF
15	TRBV5-1	few	TRBJ2-1	-	TGCGCCAGCAGCCCCCGGCAGGGGAACCACAATGAGCAGTTCTTC	CASSPRQGNHNEQFF
13	TRBV10-3	few	TRBJ2-5	-	TGTGCCATCAGTGTGTCTTACCAAGAGACCCAGTACTTC	CAISVSYQETQYF
14	TRBV9	-	TRBJ2-5	-	TGTGCCAGCAGCCAATCGACGGGCCAAGAGACCCAGTACTTC	CASSQSTGQETQYF
14	TRBV18	few	TRBJ1-5	TRBD1	TGTGCCAGCTCACCTTGGACAGGGGATCAGCCCCAGCATTTT	CASSPWTGDQPQHF
15	TRBV25-1	few	TRBJ1-5	TRBD1	TGTGCCAGCAGTGGCAGGACAGGATACAATCAGCCCCAGCATTTT	CASSGRTGYNQPQHF
13	TRBV18	-	TRBJ2-5	-	TGTGCCAGCTCACCCGGACAGCGGGAGACCCAGTACTTC	CASSPGQRETQYF
14	TRBV5-5	-	TRBJ1-5	-	TGTGCCAGCAGCTTGGGACAGGCCCCTCAGCCCCAGCATTTT	CASSLGQAPQPQHF
15	TRBV4-3	-	TRBJ2-7	-	TGCGCCAGCAGCCAAGATATGGGGCCCTCCTACGAGCAGTACTTC	CASSQDMGPSYEQYF
15	TRBV11-3	many	TRBJ2-7	-	TGTGCCAGCAGCCCATCCAAAAGAGGGGGCTACGAGCAGTACTTC	CASSPSKRGGYEQYF
13	TRBV15	-	TRBJ1-2	-	TGTGCCACCAGCAGACAAGGGGTCTATGGCTACACCTTC	CATSRQGVYGYTF
15	TRBV18	many	TRBJ2-6	-	TGTGCCAGCTCGGGAGACACTTCTGGGGCCAACGTCCTGACTTTC	CASSGDTSGANVLTF
14	TRBV28	few	TRBJ2-7	-	TGTGCCAGCAGTTTAAGGGGGGGTACCTACGAGCAGTACTTC	CASSLRGGTYEQYF
14	TRBV7-9	many	TRBJ2-7	-	TGTGCCAGCAGCTCCCAAGGGATTTCCTACGAGCAGTACTTC	CASSSQGISYEQYF
13	TRBV9	-	TRBJ2-3	-	TGTGCCAGCAGCCGGCAGGGCACAGATACGCAGTATTTT	CASSRQGTDTQYF
14	TRBV10-3	few	TRBJ2-5	TRBD2	TGTGCCATCAGTGTGAAGCGGGGTCAAGAGACCCAGTACTTC	CAISVKRGQETQYF
14	TRBV7-9	few	TRBJ1-1	-	TGTGCCAGCAGCTTAGATACAGGGAAGACTGAAGCTTTCTTT	CASSLDTGKTEAFF
14	TRBV7-3	-	TRBJ1-1	-	TGTGCCAGCAGCGCCGGACTCGAGAACACTGAAGCTTTCTTT	CASSAGLENTEAFF
14	TRBV7-2	-	TRBJ2-7	-	TGTGCCAGCAGCGCGCCGGGGTACGCTAAGGAGCAGTACTTC	CASSAPGYAKEQYF
15	TRBV18	few	TRBJ2-7	-	TGTGCCAGCTCACCACACCATGGAGGGACCTACGAGCAGTACTTC	CASSPHHGGTYEQYF
15	TRBV7-2	-	TRBJ2-5	-	TGTGCCAGCAGCCCCCGACAGGTCCTACAAGAGACCCAGTACTTC	CASSPRQVLQETQYF
15	TRBV30	few	TRBJ1-4	-	TGTGCCTGGAGTGTAGCGCGGGGGCGCGTTGAAAAACTGTTTTTT	CAWSVARGRVEKLFF
15	TRBV9	-	TRBJ2-5	TRBD2	TGTGCCAGCAGCGTAGGACTAGCGGCACAAGAGACCCAGTACTTC	CASSVGLAAQETQYF
13	TRBV30	few	TRBJ2-7	TRBD1	TGTGCCTGGGGAGGACAGGGAGGCTACGAGCAGTACTTC	CAWGGQGGYEQYF
15	TRBV7-2	-	TRBJ1-5	-	TGTGCCAGCAGCTCCTCACTCGGGGGATATCAGCCCCAGCATTTT	CASSSSLGGYQPQHF
12	TRBV18	few	TRBJ2-1	-	TGTGCCAGCTCAGGGGCCAGGAATGAGCAGTTCTTC	CASSGARNEQFF
13	TRBV7-2	-	TRBJ2-7	TRBD1	TGTGCCAGCGCAAACAGGGGAAACCACGAGCAGTACTTC	CASANRGNHEQYF
15	TRBV9	few	TRBJ2-7	-	TGTGCCAGCAGCCTACGGCCAGGGAGCTCCTACGAGCAGTACTTC	CASSLRPGSSYEQYF